Here is one T cell receptor (beta chain) with its context. Mismatch with germline at one junction end may stem from a read error. This same CDR3 is encoded by further DNA sequences in the sample. This entry is derived from a study of shared T cell receptors in the human thymus. Some clones are missing from TCRdb's copy, which holds only in-frame ones; the method was immunoSEQ multiplex PCR. The table records 600,000 to 900,000 clones, 70% to 90% of them present only once. The germline CDR1 and CDR2 sequences are SGHRS and YFSETQ. The CDR3 length is 19 residues. The same sample was also studied in work on human thymus T cells. This second study says: Resections were taken during corrective heart surgery, and the thymus tissue came from these. Seemingly biased V and J gene usage marked thymic and blood repertoires.

The TCR was taken from a girl younger than two with a congenital heart defect. Material: thymocytes. The rearrangement links TRBV5-1 to TRBJ2-3, with 9 bases that match TRBD2. CDR3 loop: CASSLASGGLQISTDTQYF. CDR3 bases: TGCGCCAGCAGCTTGGCGAGCGGGGGGCTACAGATAAGCACCGATACGCAGTATTTT.